The 21 T cell receptor beta chains listed next were all sequenced from one sample in a study of blood T cell repertoires in COVID-19. Repertoires were generated with immunoSEQ multiplex PCR, while TCRdb's copy carries only in-frame clones and drops some. The table shows fewer than 250,000 clones, with around 83% occurring only once. The sequenced sample consisted of peripheral blood. Receptor source: a woman between 45 and 60 years old with acute or convalescent COVID-19.

The rearrangement uses TRBV10-3 and TRBJ1-3; D unclear. CDR3 size: 15 residues. Per the germline V gene, CDR1 is ENHRY and CDR2 is SYGVKD. Trimming took off 4 bases at V and 2 bases at J, with 12 bases between the two ends. For the CDR3, the DNA is TGTGCCATCAGTGCCGGCCAGGCCGCTGGAAACACCATATATTTT. The encoded protein is CAISAGQAAGNTIYF.

This chain connects TRBV19 to TRBJ2-7; D may be TRBD1 (5 bases). This CDR3 contains 15 residues. V was trimmed by 2 bases and J by 3 bases, leaving 14 bases between them. Germline assignment: CDR1 LNHDA and CDR2 SQIVND (reference sequence). The CDR3 DNA reads TGTGCCAGTAGTATAAGCAGGGTAACCTACTACGAGCAGTACTTC. It codes for CASSISRVTYYEQYF.

This clone is a singleton in its sample. J is TRBJ2-3 and V is TRBV9, with D unresolved. This CDR3 is built from 16 residues. Germline assignment: CDR1 SGDLS and CDR2 YYNGEE. V dropped 1 base and J dropped 2 bases, with 14 bases sitting between them. CDR3 nucleotide sequence: TGTGCCAGCAGCGTATCTAGTCTGGCCTCCACAGATACGCAGTATTTT. It codes for CASSVSSLASTDTQYF.

V is TRBV29-1 and J is TRBJ1-1; 8 nucleotides line up with TRBD1. CDR1 and CDR2 from the germline V gene are SQVTM and ANQGSEA. V was pared by 4 bases and J by 3 bases, with 10 bases of the junction left unmatched. The CDR3 contains 15 residues. The CDR3 region is CSVVPNGQGYTEAFF. As DNA, the CDR3 is TGCAGCGTTGTCCCCAATGGACAGGGATACACTGAAGCTTTCTTT.

The V gene is TRBV3-1 (or the pseudogene TRBV3-2), the J gene TRBJ2-5; D perhaps matches TRBD1 (6 bases). Per germline, CDR1 LGHDT and CDR2 YNNKEL (reference sequence). The CDR3 extends over 17 amino acids. V lost 0 bases and J 3 bases, leaving 17 bases between the germline ends. CDR3 DNA: TGTGCCAGCAGCCAAGAGTTTACAGGGATGGGGAAAGAGACCCAGTACTTC. Encoded protein: CASSQEFTGMGKETQYF.

The chain employs TRBV11-3 and TRBJ2-1; D possibly corresponds to TRBD2 (5 bases). Germline CDR1 SGHNT, CDR2 YENEEA. Trimming took off 4 bases at V and 9 bases at J, with 16 bases between the two ends. The CDR3 loop spans 14 amino acids. The CDR3 DNA sequence: TGTGCCAGCAGCTCATCCCCTAGCAGCGTTGAGCAGTTCTTC. This encodes CASSSSPSSVEQFF.

V usage is TRBV5-1 and J usage is TRBJ2-7; perhaps TRBD1 as D (5 bases). Germline assignment: CDR1 SGHRS and CDR2 YFSETQ. The CDR3 runs to 13 residues. V was clipped by 3 bases and J by 2 bases, with 9 bases between them. The CDR3: CASSWTPTYEQYF. The CDR3 DNA reads TGCGCCAGCAGCTGGACACCAACCTACGAGCAGTACTTC. Filled out from reference TRBV5-1 and TRBJ2-7, the complete variable domain reads KAGVTQTPRYLIKTRGQQVTLSCSPISGHRSVSWYQQTPGQGLQFLFEYFSETQRNKGNFPGRFSGRQFSNSRSEMNVSTLELGDSALYLCASSWTPTYEQYFGPGTRLTVT.

The chain has TRBV6-5 and TRBJ1-1; weak D call: TRBD1 (6 bases). Looked up from germline, CDR1 is MNHEY and CDR2 is SVGAGI. The CDR3 consists of 14 residues. Trimming took 6 bases from V and 0 from J, leaving 11 bases between them. CDR3 region: CASRGAGMNTEAFF. The CDR3 DNA reads as TGTGCCAGCAGGGGGGCCGGCATGAACACTGAAGCTTTCTTT.

This clone was seen just once. The chain is built from TRBV3-1 (or the pseudogene TRBV3-2) and TRBJ2-3; TRBD2 is a possible D gene (5 bases). In germline, CDR1 is LGHDT, CDR2 YNNKEL (reference sequence). There are 13 residues in the CDR3. The V end lost 7 bases, the J end lost 5 bases, and 13 bases lay between the germline ends. CDR3 loop: CASNLGRGDTQYF. CDR3 coding DNA: TGTGCCAGCAACCTCGGACGGGGAGATACGCAGTATTTT.

This clone was counted only a few times. J is TRBJ2-2 and V is TRBV28; tentatively, D is TRBD2 (5 bases). The CDR3 is 15 residues long. Trimming stripped 5 bases from V and 3 bases from J, with 13 bases between. Per germline, CDR1 MDHEN and CDR2 SYDVKM. The CDR3 region is CASSEGRADTGELFF. The DNA for the CDR3 is TGTGCCAGCAGTGAGGGAAGGGCGGACACCGGGGAGCTGTTTTTT.

This chain links TRBV28 with TRBJ1-5, with D perhaps TRBD1 (5 bases). Germline CDR1 MDHEN, CDR2 SYDVKM. Trimming cost V 5 bases and J 2 bases, with 16 bases left between them. The CDR3 contains 16 residues. CDR3 sequence (DNA): TGTGCCAGCAGTAAGCTGGCGGGAGGGGGCAATCAGCCCCAGCATTTT. Its protein product is CASSKLAGGGNQPQHF. The full variable domain, in which reference TRBV28 and TRBJ1-5 provide the parts outside the CDR3, is DVKVTQSSRYLVKRTGEKVFLECVQDMDHENMFWYRQDPGLGLRLIYFSYDVKMKEKGDIPEGYSVSREKKERFSLILESASTNQTSMYLCASSKLAGGGNQPQHFGDGTRLSIL.

V usage is TRBV11-2 and J usage is TRBJ2-7; TRBD2 aligns across 9 bases. This CDR3 has 15 residues. The junction had 6 bases not matched to a gene; V was cut back by 5 bases and J by 1 base. Germline V gives CDR1 SGHAT, CDR2 FQNNGV. CDR3: CASSPSGRKSYEQYF. The DNA of the CDR3 is TGTGCCAGCAGCCCAAGCGGGAGGAAATCCTACGAGCAGTACTTC.

The rearrangement joins TRBV28 to TRBJ2-3; 12 bases map to TRBD2. The V and J ends lost 4 bases and 4 bases, in that order; junction bases with no gene match: 6. This CDR3 region has 16 residues. The germline V gene encodes CDR1 MDHEN and CDR2 SYDVKM. The CDR3 sequence is CASSSGTSGFADTQYF. In nucleotides, the CDR3 is TGTGCCAGCAGTTCAGGGACTAGCGGGTTTGCAGATACGCAGTATTTT. The full variable domain, completed using reference TRBV28 and TRBJ2-3, is DVKVTQSSRYLVKRTGEKVFLECVQDMDHENMFWYRQDPGLGLRLIYFSYDVKMKEKGDIPEGYSVSREKKERFSLILESASTNQTSMYLCASSSGTSGFADTQYFGPGTRLTVL.

This clone was found once. V and J are TRBV28 and TRBJ2-5, with 9 bases identical to TRBD2. The CDR3 consists of 15 residues. Germline V CDR1 and CDR2: MDHEN, SYDVKM. The V and J ends lost 2 bases and 3 bases, in that order; junction bases with no gene match: 4. CDR3 sequence: CASSLSSGREETQYF. CDR3 in DNA: TGTGCCAGCAGTTTAAGTAGCGGGAGAGAAGAGACCCAGTACTTC.

This clone was seen once. This chain connects TRBV6-4 to TRBJ2-2; tentative D call: TRBD2 (7 bases). The V and J ends lost 6 bases and 5 bases respectively, with 19 bases between them. Per germline, CDR1 MRHNA and CDR2 SNTAGT. There are 16 residues in the CDR3. Here the CDR3 reads CASSPIGGQWTGELFF. The CDR3 bases are TGTGCCAGCAGCCCGATCGGGGGGCAATGGACCGGGGAGCTGTTTTTT.

This clone is a singleton in its sample. The chain couples TRBV30 to TRBJ1-3, with D perhaps TRBD1 (5 bases). The CDR3 runs to 13 residues. Germline V gives CDR1 GTSNPN, CDR2 SVGIG (reference sequence). With 4 bases removed from V and 4 bases from J, the gap between germline ends came to 11 bases. CDR3 coding DNA: TGTGCCTGGAACCCAGGGTTGGGAAACACCATATATTTT. Translation gives CAWNPGLGNTIYF.

This chain uses TRBV19 with TRBJ2-3; TRBD2 aligns across 8 bases. Trimming cost V 3 bases and J 5 bases; bases outside gene matches: 4. Germline V gene sequence: CDR1 LNHDA, CDR2 SQIVND (reference sequence). This CDR3 has 14 residues. The CDR3 region is CASSIGLAGDTQYF. DNA for the CDR3: TGTGCCAGTAGTATTGGTCTAGCGGGAGATACGCAGTATTTT.

The V and J genes are TRBV28 and TRBJ1-5, with a possible D match to TRBD1 (5 bases). CDR3 length equals 17 residues. Germline CDR1 is MDHEN and CDR2 is SYDVKM. V dropped 6 bases and J dropped 2 bases, with 20 bases sitting between them. DNA of the CDR3: TGTGCCAGCAGCGGAAGGGAACAGGTGTGGGGCAATCAGCCCCAGCATTTT. Protein product: CASSGREQVWGNQPQHF.

This clone turned up a few times. The chain links TRBV19 to TRBJ2-3, with a tentative D call TRBD2 (5 bases). The CDR3 is 13 residues long. Germline CDR1 is LNHDA and CDR2 is SQIVND (reference sequence). Trimming took 9 bases from V and 4 from J, leaving 14 bases between them. The CDR3 here is CASRPTSPDTQYF. CDR3 in DNA: TGTGCCAGCCGCCCCACTAGTCCAGATACGCAGTATTTT.

In its sample, this clone was seen many times. The CDR3 coding sequence is TGCGCCAGCAGCTTTACCGGGAGCTCTGGGGCCAACGTCCTGACTTTC. Amino acids: CASSFTGSSGANVLTF. V gene TRBV5-1 combines with J gene TRBJ2-6, with D perhaps TRBD2 (6 bases). Deletions cut 2 bases from V and 0 bases from J, with 9 bases between. The CDR3 sequence is 16 residues long. CDR1 SGHRS and CDR2 YFSETQ come from the germline V gene.

This chain links TRBV9 with TRBJ2-3, with 7 bases that match TRBD2. This CDR3 comprises 15 residues. Unmatched junction bases numbered 12, after V lost 7 bases and J lost 4 bases. Germline assignment: CDR1 SGDLS and CDR2 YYNGEE. This CDR3 reads CASGRSGNIADTQYF. The DNA of the CDR3 is TGTGCCAGCGGTCGAAGCGGGAATATAGCAGATACGCAGTATTTT.